This TCR beta chain was recorded in a study of shared clonotypes between healthy human individuals. Findings and caveats of the study: Collection of samples was limited to blood; tissue repertoires likely differ.

A split of CD4+ cells into CD45RA+ naive and CD45RA-negative memory subsets was performed. The sorted-subset replicate PCRs were given 200 ng DNA, which is approximately 30,000 T cell genomes. In the source study's methods: Junction-only sequences without quality scores came from ImmunoSEQ, so filtering differed. Generated by immunoSEQ multiplex PCR, the TCRdb table keeps only in-frame clones and is missing some. Clone size and the V and J calls come from that table; the DNA yielded D and trimming. Among 2 million to 2.5 million clones listed, around 95% were seen once. As to this clone: Antigen unknown.

Deletions cut 4 bases from V and 0 bases from J, with 11 bases between. The CDR3 totals 15 residues. Per germline, CDR1 SGHRS and CDR2 YFSETQ. The specimen was naive CD4+ T cells sorted from blood. Subset denoted: CD45RA+ positively selected. This receptor was taken from a man between 18 and 29 years old in good health. The rearrangement uses TRBV5-1 and TRBJ1-3; D is unclear. CDR3: CASSPDPGSGNTIYF. DNA of the CDR3: TGCGCCAGCAGCCCCGACCCGGGCTCTGGAAACACCATATATTTT.